This T cell receptor (beta chain) was recovered during a study of blood T cells in healthy people across ages. Study-level findings and limits: Changes in expanded clonotypes were possibly confounded, as the CMV status of donors was unknown.

Next came a second PCR, run for about 7 to 12 cycles, which used a sample-barcoded 5' primer along with a J-beta primer mix. TCRdb reprocessed the 5' RACE reads with MiXCR, giving one entry per CDR3 protein. This table has some 1.8 million distinct CDR3 sequences, about two fifths appearing once. The table lists this clonotype with a few counts. What it binds is unknown. This CDR3 region has 14 residues. Trimming stripped 4 bases from V and 3 bases from J, with 13 bases between. Germline CDR1 is SGHTA and CDR2 is FQGNSA. The chain uses TRBV7-2 and TRBJ2-7; D gene unclear. This receptor was taken from a human donor in good health. What was sequenced was blood. CDR3 sequence reads: CASSYGRTNYEQYF. The CDR3 DNA is TGTGCCAGCAGCTACGGACGGACGAACTACGAGCAGTACTTC. Looking up the rest from reference TRBV7-2 and TRBJ2-7 gives the full variable domain: GAGVSQSPSNKVTEKGKDVELRCDPISGHTALYWYRQSLGQGLEFLIYFQGNSAPDKSGLPSDRFSAERTGGSVSTLTIQRTQQEDSAVYLCASSYGRTNYEQYFGPGTRLTVT.